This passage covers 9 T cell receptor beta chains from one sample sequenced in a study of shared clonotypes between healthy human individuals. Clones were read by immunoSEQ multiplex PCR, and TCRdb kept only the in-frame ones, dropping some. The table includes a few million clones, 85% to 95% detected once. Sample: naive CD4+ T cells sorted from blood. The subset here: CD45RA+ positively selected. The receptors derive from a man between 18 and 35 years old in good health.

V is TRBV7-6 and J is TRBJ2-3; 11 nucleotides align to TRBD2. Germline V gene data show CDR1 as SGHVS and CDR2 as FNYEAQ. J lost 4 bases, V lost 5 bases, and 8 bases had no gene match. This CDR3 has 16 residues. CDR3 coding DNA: TGTGCCAGCAGCACCATCCTAGCGGGGGGACCAGATACGCAGTATTTT. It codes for CASSTILAGGPDTQYF.

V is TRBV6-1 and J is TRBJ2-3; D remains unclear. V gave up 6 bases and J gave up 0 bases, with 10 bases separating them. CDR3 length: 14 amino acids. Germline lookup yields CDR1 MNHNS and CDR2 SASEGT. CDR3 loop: CASSITHSTDTQYF. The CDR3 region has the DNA TGTGCCAGCAGCATTACACACAGCACAGATACGCAGTATTTT.

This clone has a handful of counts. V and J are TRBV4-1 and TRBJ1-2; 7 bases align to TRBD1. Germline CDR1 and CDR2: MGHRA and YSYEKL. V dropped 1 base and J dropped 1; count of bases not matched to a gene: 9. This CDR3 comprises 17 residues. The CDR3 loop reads CASSQVSHRGLNYGYTF. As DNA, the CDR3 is TGCGCCAGCAGCCAAGTTAGTCACAGGGGACTTAACTATGGCTACACCTTC.

In DNA, the CDR3 is TGTGCCAGCAGCTATCCCCAGACTAGCGGGAGCTACAATGAGCAGTTCTTC. This encodes CASSYPQTSGSYNEQFF. This chain links TRBV7-9 with TRBJ2-1; TRBD2 agrees at 12 bases. The CDR3 runs 17 residues. Per the germline V gene, CDR1 is SEHNR and CDR2 is FQNEAQ (reference sequence). Germline trimming cut 4 bases from V and 3 bases from J; bases unmatched to any gene: 7.

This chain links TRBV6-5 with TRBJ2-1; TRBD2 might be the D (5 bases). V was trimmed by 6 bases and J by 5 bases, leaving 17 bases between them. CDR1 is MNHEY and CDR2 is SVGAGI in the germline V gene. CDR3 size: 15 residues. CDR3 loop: CASRPLGGGNNEQFF. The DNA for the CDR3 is TGTGCCAGCAGGCCGTTAGGCGGAGGCAACAATGAGCAGTTCTTC.

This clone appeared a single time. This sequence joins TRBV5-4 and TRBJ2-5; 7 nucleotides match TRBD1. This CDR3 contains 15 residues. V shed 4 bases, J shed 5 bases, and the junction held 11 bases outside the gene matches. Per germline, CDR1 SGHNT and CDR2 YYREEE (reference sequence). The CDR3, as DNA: TGTGCCAGCAGCCCCGAGGGGGCGCGAGAGGAGACCCAGTACTTC. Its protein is CASSPEGAREETQYF. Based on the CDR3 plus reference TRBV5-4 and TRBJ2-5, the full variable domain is ETGVTQSPTHLIKTRGQQVTLRCSSQSGHNTVSWYQQALGQGPQFIFQYYREEENGRGNFPPRFSGLQFPNYSSELNVNALELDDSALYLCASSPEGAREETQYFGPGTRLLVL.

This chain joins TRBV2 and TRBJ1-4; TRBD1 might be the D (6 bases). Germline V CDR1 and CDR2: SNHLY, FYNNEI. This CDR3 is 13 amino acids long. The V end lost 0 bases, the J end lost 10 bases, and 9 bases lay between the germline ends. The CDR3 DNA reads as TGTGCCAGCAGTGAAGCTGAGGGGGGAAAACTGTTTTTT. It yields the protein CASSEAEGGKLFF.

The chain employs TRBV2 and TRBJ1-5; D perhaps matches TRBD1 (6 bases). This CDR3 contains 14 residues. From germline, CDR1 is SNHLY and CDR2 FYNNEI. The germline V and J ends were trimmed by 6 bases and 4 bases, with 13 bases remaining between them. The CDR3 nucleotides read TGTGCCAGCAGGAAACAGGGAGCAAATCAGCCCCAGCATTTT. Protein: CASRKQGANQPQHF. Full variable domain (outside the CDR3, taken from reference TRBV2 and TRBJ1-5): EPEVTQTPSHQVTQMGQEVILRCVPISNHLYFYWYRQILGQKVEFLVSFYNNEISEKSEIFDDQFSVERPDGSNFTLKIRSTKLEDSAMYFCASRKQGANQPQHFGDGTRLSIL.

The CDR3 loop reads CASSPSSGGLHPYEQYF. The CDR3 DNA is TGTGCCAGCAGCCCCAGCAGCGGGGGTCTCCACCCCTACGAGCAGTACTTC. The chain recombines TRBV5-4 with TRBJ2-7; 8 bases are shared with TRBD2. This CDR3 region has 17 residues. Germline CDR1 and CDR2: SGHNT and YYREEE (reference sequence). The J segment lost 2 bases and the V segment lost 4 bases, leaving 14 bases of the junction unmatched.